The present TCR beta chain was sequenced within a study of PD-L1 blockade in urothelial cancer. On the study more broadly: Most of the 29 patients were males with bladder-origin urothelial cancer.

Pretreatment sampling and on-treatment sampling together yielded between 1 and 8 samples for each patient. The length of the CDR3 is 13 residues. The V and J ends lost 6 bases and 6 bases respectively, with 12 bases between them. Germline V CDR1 and CDR2: MNHEY, SMNVEV (reference sequence). Using immunoSEQ multiplex PCR, the repertoire was profiled, and TCRdb retains in-frame clones only, with some absent. The top ten clones hold 2.7% of a sample with 40,000 or so clones, approximately 80% of them seen once. The sequences come from PBMCs, collected around atezolizumab (anti-PD-L1) treatment. V usage is TRBV27 and J usage is TRBJ1-3; D may be TRBD1 (5 bases). The sequence derives from a man in his sixties or seventies with urothelial cancer. CDR3 sequence reads: CASRPSGSNTIYF. Here the CDR3 DNA reads TGTGCCAGCAGGCCTTCAGGGTCAAACACCATATATTTT.